Below, one TCR beta chain is given with its context. The antigen remains undetermined. Reverse transcription of about 0.5 to 1 ug RNA used random hexamers. From the immunoSEQ multiplex PCR reads, TCRdb called clonotypes with MiXCR, one entry per CDR3 protein. The repertoire holds 75,000 to 80,000 distinct CDR3 sequences, with roughly 94% as singletons. Peripheral blood CD8+ and CD4+ T cells were profiled by TCR beta sequencing. These data come from a study of CD8 T cells in Susac syndrome. Findings of the study overall: The study found that Susac CD8+ clonal expansion peaked in TEMRA cells and active patients.

The receptor's source is a human donor with Susac syndrome. The sequenced sample consisted of CD8+ T cells from PBMCs.

This chain's CDR3 is CASSRKETQYF. In nucleotides, the CDR3 is TGTGCCAGCAGCCGAAAGGAGACCCAGTACTTC. The chain employs TRBV11-2 and TRBJ2-5; D is uncertain. Trimming stripped 5 bases from V and 5 bases from J, with 6 bases between. The CDR3 has 11 residues. Germline assignment: CDR1 SGHAT and CDR2 FQNNGV.